Below are 20 T cell receptor beta chains sequenced from a single sample in a study of blood T cell repertoires in COVID-19. Profiled with immunoSEQ multiplex PCR; TCRdb holds only in-frame clones, not every one. The data show approximately 290,000 clones, with roughly 89% seen just once and around 0.84% held by the top ten. Sequencing was carried out using peripheral blood. These receptors all come from a man in his thirties or forties with acute or convalescent COVID-19.

V usage is TRBV30 and J usage is TRBJ2-7; 7 bases line up with TRBD2. The V segment lost 3 bases and the J segment 3 bases; nucleotides outside the gene matches: 5. The CDR3 has 13 amino acids. Germline lookup yields CDR1 GTSNPN and CDR2 SVGIG (reference sequence). The CDR3 is CAWSRLAVYEQYF. The CDR3 nucleotides are TGTGCCTGGAGCAGGCTAGCGGTCTACGAGCAGTACTTC.

The V call is TRBV18, the J call TRBJ1-3; 7 bases fit TRBD1. The V and J ends lost 3 bases and 3 bases, in that order; junction bases with no gene match: 5. Germline loops: CDR1 KGHSH, CDR2 LQKENI. The CDR3 contains 15 residues. For the CDR3, the DNA is TGTGCCAGCTCACCTCAGGGGGTCGGTGGAAACACCATATATTTT. It yields the protein CASSPQGVGGNTIYF.

The chain couples TRBV2 to TRBJ1-2; TRBD1 might be the D (6 bases). Germline lookup yields CDR1 SNHLY and CDR2 FYNNEI. This CDR3 has 13 amino acids. Trimming stripped 6 bases from V and 7 bases from J, with 15 bases between. The CDR3 spells CASSERQEAGYTF. The CDR3 coding sequence is TGTGCCAGCAGCGAGCGACAGGAGGCTGGCTACACCTTC.

V is TRBV5-1 and J is TRBJ1-4; unclear D gene. Deletions cut 4 bases from V and 0 bases from J, with 10 bases between. This CDR3 contains 15 residues. From germline, CDR1 is SGHRS and CDR2 YFSETQ. The CDR3 sequence is CASSLSSSTNEKLFF. CDR3 bases: TGCGCCAGCAGCCTAAGTTCCTCAACTAATGAAAAACTGTTTTTT.

Regarding this clone: Relative to the germline gene, one junction end is altered; a read error may explain this. The chain recombines TRBV28 with TRBJ2-7; TRBD2 matches at 11 bases. The CDR3 is 12 residues long. Per germline, CDR1 MDHEN and CDR2 SYDVKM. As DNA, the CDR3 is TGTGCCAGCAGTTTACTAGCGGGAGGCCGTAGCTTC. Its protein product is CASSLLAGGRSF.

This sequence joins TRBV10-3 and TRBJ2-3; D is perhaps TRBD1 (6 bases). Looked up from germline, CDR1 is ENHRY and CDR2 is SYGVKD. CDR3 length equals 13 residues. V was clipped by 6 bases and J by 3 bases, with 10 bases between them. CDR3 region: CAIRSQGTDTQYF. The CDR3 DNA is TGTGCCATCAGGAGTCAGGGGACAGATACGCAGTATTTT.

The chain uses TRBV30 and TRBJ2-1, with D possibly being TRBD2 (6 bases). There are 13 residues in the CDR3. Germline values: CDR1 GTSNPN, CDR2 SVGIG (reference sequence). V was cut by 5 bases and J by 8 bases, with 16 bases left in between. CDR3 region: CAWEPGLRDEQFF. The DNA of the CDR3 is TGTGCCTGGGAGCCGGGACTTCGAGATGAGCAGTTCTTC.

This clone occurred once. The chain joins TRBV2 to TRBJ2-3; TRBD1 is a possible D gene (7 bases). The CDR3 has 15 residues. Trimming removed 2 bases from V and 2 bases from J, with 11 bases in between. Per the germline V gene, CDR1 is SNHLY and CDR2 is FYNNEI. The CDR3 nucleotides read TGTGCCAGCAGTGAACAGGGGGGCCCCACAGATACGCAGTATTTT. As protein: CASSEQGGPTDTQYF.

Concerning this clone itself: Within the sample, other DNA sequences also encode this same CDR3. The gene calls are TRBV18 and TRBJ1-5; the D is unclear. V was trimmed by 3 bases and J by 2 bases, leaving 5 bases between them. CDR3 length: 13 amino acids. The germline CDR1 and CDR2 sequences are KGHSH and LQKENI. In DNA form, the CDR3 reads TGTGCCAGCTCACCCTCGGGCAATCAGCCCCAGCATTTT. Residues: CASSPSGNQPQHF.

CDR3 residues: CASSWDRGSEQYF. The CDR3 DNA follows: TGTGCCAGCAGTTGGGACAGGGGGTCCGAGCAGTACTTC. The rearrangement uses TRBV6-4 and TRBJ2-7, with 11 bases identical to TRBD1. Germline lookup yields CDR1 MRHNA and CDR2 SNTAGT. J gave up 6 bases and V 5 bases, and 3 bases lay outside the gene matches. This CDR3 has 13 amino acids.

The CDR3 region is CASSQDKYEQFF. As DNA, the CDR3 is TGTGCCAGCAGCCAAGATAAATATGAGCAGTTCTTC. The chain has TRBV3-1 (or the pseudogene TRBV3-2) and TRBJ2-1, with D hard to call. Germline CDR1 and CDR2: LGHDT and YNNKEL (reference sequence). Trimming pared 0 bases from V and 8 bases from J, leaving 5 bases between. The CDR3 consists of 12 residues.

This rearrangement joins TRBV30 to TRBJ2-2; no clear D gene. Deletions cut 4 bases from V and 1 base from J, with 4 bases between. Germline V lookup: CDR1 GTSNPN, CDR2 SVGIG (reference sequence). This CDR3 region has 12 residues. The CDR3 coding sequence is TGTGCCTGGAATAAGAACACCGGGGAGCTGTTTTTT. As protein: CAWNKNTGELFF.

The rearrangement links TRBV25-1 to TRBJ2-1, with D perhaps matching TRBD2 (6 bases). V gave up 6 bases and J gave up 15 bases, with 18 bases separating them. The CDR3 has 12 amino acids. CDR1 and CDR2 from the germline V gene are MGHDK and SYGVNS. CDR3: CASSTYSWDLFF. CDR3 nucleotide sequence: TGTGCCAGCAGCACCTACTCATGGGACTTGTTCTTC.

The chain uses TRBV5-1 and TRBJ1-6; TRBD1 matches 7 bases. Germline V lookup: CDR1 SGHRS, CDR2 YFSETQ. Trimming at V came to 5 bases and at J to 7 bases, leaving 12 bases not matched to a gene. This CDR3 is built from 16 residues. The CDR3 is CASSHDTGVRNSPLHF. The CDR3 DNA reads TGCGCCAGCAGTCACGATACAGGGGTACGGAATTCACCCCTCCACTTT.

The chain couples TRBV5-6 to TRBJ2-1; possible D gene TRBD1, 5 bases. The CDR3 loop spans 16 amino acids. Germline V lookup: CDR1 SGHDT, CDR2 YYEEEE. V was trimmed by 0 bases and J by 3 bases, leaving 13 bases between them. The CDR3 reads CASSLASGINYNEQFF. In DNA form, the CDR3 reads TGTGCCAGCAGCTTGGCCTCAGGGATTAACTACAATGAGCAGTTCTTC.

This chain connects TRBV28 to TRBJ1-1; no clear D. V was cut by 5 bases and J by 8 bases, with 21 bases left in between. The CDR3 totals 15 residues. Germline V gives CDR1 MDHEN, CDR2 SYDVKM. CDR3 nucleotides: TGTGCCAGCAGTCCGGCTTTTTCTAGCACTCCAGAAGCTTTCTTT. Amino acid sequence: CASSPAFSSTPEAFF.

The gene calls are TRBV5-1 and TRBJ2-2, with 9 nucleotides matching TRBD2. Looked up from germline, CDR1 is SGHRS and CDR2 is YFSETQ. The CDR3 length is 16 residues. Trimming at V came to 4 bases and at J to 3 bases, leaving 7 bases not matched to a gene. In nucleotides, the CDR3 is TGCGCCAGCAGCCCCTTAGCGGGAGCGGACACCGGGGAGCTGTTTTTT. This codes for CASSPLAGADTGELFF.

V usage is TRBV6-1 and J usage is TRBJ1-1; tentative D call: TRBD1 (5 bases). V lost 8 bases, J lost 2 bases, and 6 bases lay in between. CDR1 MNHNS and CDR2 SASEGT come from the germline V gene. CDR3 length: 11 residues. CDR3 bases: TGTGCCAGCGGACAAAACACTGAAGCTTTCTTT. It encodes CASGQNTEAFF.

This sequence joins TRBV6-5 and TRBJ1-3, with D possibly being TRBD1 (5 bases). The germline gives CDR1 MNHEY, CDR2 SVGAGI. V was cut by 4 bases and J by 3 bases, with 16 bases left in between. The CDR3 is made up of 16 amino acids. CDR3 in amino acids: CASSSDRQGGGNTIYF. CDR3 DNA: TGTGCCAGCAGTTCCGATCGGCAGGGTGGTGGAAACACCATATATTTT.

The chain employs TRBV28 and TRBJ2-6; D is perhaps TRBD1 (6 bases). Trimming left V 5 bases short and J 2 bases short, with 10 bases between. The CDR3 consists of 15 residues. The germline gives CDR1 MDHEN, CDR2 SYDVKM. CDR3 nucleotides: TGTGCCAGCAGTGATGCAGGGGCTGGGGCCAACGTCCTGACTTTC. Translated: CASSDAGAGANVLTF.